The next 11 T cell receptor beta chains were all read from a single sample in a study of T cell responses to AZD1222 COVID-19 vaccine. The repertoire was sequenced with immunoSEQ multiplex PCR; TCRdb's copy has only in-frame clones and lacks some. The table shows more than 140,000 clones, with around nine tenths occurring only once. The sample in question was peripheral blood, obtained on day 0 of AZD1222 vaccination. The receptors shown here come from an adult in good health.

CDR3 DNA sequence: TGTGCCAGCCCCCAAGGACAGGGCCTCATTTTTCAGCCCCAGCATTTT. This translates into CASPQGQGLIFQPQHF. The chain has TRBV7-2 and TRBJ1-5, with TRBD1 matching 8 bases. This CDR3 is built from 16 residues. Looked up from germline, CDR1 is SGHTA and CDR2 is FQGNSA. With V trimmed by 8 bases and J by 6 bases, 15 bases remained unmatched.

This sequence joins TRBV5-4 and TRBJ1-4; 11 nucleotides align to TRBD1. Germline-derived CDR1 and CDR2 are SGHNT and YYREEE (reference sequence). The CDR3 runs 17 residues. The V and J ends lost 0 bases and 5 bases, in that order; junction bases with no gene match: 6. The CDR3 protein is CASSLASGTGGNEKLFF. The CDR3 coding sequence is TGTGCCAGCAGCTTGGCGTCCGGGACAGGGGGAAATGAAAAACTGTTTTTT.

V and J are TRBV9 and TRBJ2-7, with 9 bases identical to TRBD2. V shed 3 bases, J shed 6 bases, and the junction held 7 bases outside the gene matches. This CDR3 comprises 14 residues. Germline V gene sequence: CDR1 SGDLS, CDR2 YYNGEE. CDR3 DNA: TGTGCCAGCAGCGCCTCGGGACTAGCCGCCGAGCAGTACTTC. Protein product: CASSASGLAAEQYF.

This chain connects TRBV20-1 to TRBJ2-1; D not certain. This CDR3 contains 10 residues. Germline V CDR1 and CDR2: DFQATT, SNEGSKA (reference sequence). Trimming removed 3 bases at V and 9 bases at J, with 6 bases between. DNA of the CDR3: TGCAGTGCTAGGTCAGGTGAGCAGTTCTTC. This encodes CSARSGEQFF.

This chain links TRBV18 with TRBJ2-5, with a tentative D call TRBD1 (6 bases). The CDR3 contains 16 residues. With 2 bases removed from V and 5 bases from J, the gap between germline ends came to 18 bases. Germline V gene data show CDR1 as KGHSH and CDR2 as LQKENI. CDR3 in amino acids: CASSPLEEHQGETQYF. Here the CDR3 DNA reads TGTGCCAGCTCACCATTGGAGGAACACCAGGGGGAGACCCAGTACTTC.

In the case of this clone: Within the sample, other DNA sequences also encode this same CDR3. CDR3 region: CASSPQGNYGYTF. As DNA, the CDR3 is TGTGCCAGCAGTCCACAGGGGAACTATGGCTACACCTTC. V is TRBV6-5 and J is TRBJ1-2, with TRBD1 identical over 7 bases. With 5 bases clipped from V and 2 bases from J, the junction kept 2 bases outside the gene matches. CDR3 size: 13 residues. Germline V CDR1 and CDR2: MNHEY, SVGAGI.

CDR3 loop: CASSPPGNGYTF. CDR3 nucleotide sequence: TGTGCCAGCAGTCCCCCGGGAAATGGCTACACCTTC. The chain recombines TRBV6-2 or TRBV6-3 with TRBJ1-2; D uncertain. Looked up from germline, CDR1 is MNHEY and CDR2 is SVGEGT. The CDR3 totals 12 residues. With 5 bases removed from V and 6 bases from J, the gap between germline ends came to 10 bases.

The chain couples TRBV28 to TRBJ2-7; D is uncertain. Between the trimmed V and J ends, which lost 6 bases and 3 bases, there was a span of 9 bases. Germline lookup yields CDR1 MDHEN and CDR2 SYDVKM. This CDR3 region has 12 residues. The CDR3 here is CASSRKGYEQYF. The CDR3 nucleotides read TGTGCCAGCAGCCGCAAAGGCTACGAGCAGTACTTC.

The V and J genes are TRBV6-4 and TRBJ2-1; 7 bases line up with TRBD2. Germline CDR1 and CDR2: MRHNA and SNTAGT. The CDR3 runs 15 residues. J was trimmed by 7 bases and V by 10 bases; bases with no gene match: 16. CDR3 protein: CATGYVGGLGNEQFF. In DNA form, the CDR3 reads TGTGCCACCGGTTATGTGGGAGGGCTCGGAAATGAGCAGTTCTTC.

V and J are TRBV2 and TRBJ2-1, with D unresolved. The length of the CDR3 is 15 residues. Looked up from germline, CDR1 is SNHLY and CDR2 is FYNNEI. Trimming stripped 7 bases from V and 0 bases from J, with 13 bases between. CDR3 amino acids: CASNPSHSSYNEQFF. The CDR3 DNA follows: TGTGCCAGCAATCCCAGCCATAGCTCCTACAATGAGCAGTTCTTC.

The chain employs TRBV19 and TRBJ2-1; D is undetermined. This CDR3 region has 12 residues. The germline gives CDR1 LNHDA, CDR2 SQIVND (reference sequence). Trimming removed 1 base at V and 5 bases at J, with 3 bases between. The CDR3 region is CASSIVNNEQFF. The CDR3 nucleotides are TGTGCCAGTAGTATAGTAAACAATGAGCAGTTCTTC. The full variable domain, with the rest looked up from reference TRBV19 and TRBJ2-1, is DGGITQSPKYLFRKEGQNVTLSCEQNLNHDAMYWYRQDPGQGLRLIYYSQIVNDFQKGDIAEGYSVSREKKESFPLTVTSAQKNPTAFYLCASSIVNNEQFFGPGTRLTVL.